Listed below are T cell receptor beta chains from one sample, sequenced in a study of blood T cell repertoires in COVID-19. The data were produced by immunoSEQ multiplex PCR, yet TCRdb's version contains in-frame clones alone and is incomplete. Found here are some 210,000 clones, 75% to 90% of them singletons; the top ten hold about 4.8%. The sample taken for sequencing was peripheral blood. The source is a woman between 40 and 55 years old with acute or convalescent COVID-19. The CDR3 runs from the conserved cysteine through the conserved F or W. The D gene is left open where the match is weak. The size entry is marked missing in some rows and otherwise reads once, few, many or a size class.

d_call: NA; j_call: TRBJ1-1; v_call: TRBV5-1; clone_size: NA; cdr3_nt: TGCGCCAGCAGCGGGGGGTCCAAGGGCACTGAAGCTTTCTTT; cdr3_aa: CASSGGSKGTEAFF
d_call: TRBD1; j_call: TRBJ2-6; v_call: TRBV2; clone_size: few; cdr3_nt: TGTGCCAGCAGCCGGGACAGGGTAGCTGGGGCCAACGTCCTGACTTTC; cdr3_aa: CASSRDRVAGANVLTF
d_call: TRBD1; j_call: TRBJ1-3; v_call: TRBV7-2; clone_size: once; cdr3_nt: TGTGCCAGCAGCTTGCAGACAGGGAAAAGCTCTGGAAACACCATATATTTT; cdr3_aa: CASSLQTGKSSGNTIYF
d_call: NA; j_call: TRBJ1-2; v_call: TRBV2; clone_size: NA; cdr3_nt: TGTGCCAGCAGTGGGATCTCCCGGCGGGACTATGGCTACACCTTC; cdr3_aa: CASSGISRRDYGYTF
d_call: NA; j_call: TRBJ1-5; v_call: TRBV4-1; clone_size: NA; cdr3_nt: TGCGCCAGCAGCCAATGGGGGGATAGCAATCAGCCCCAGCATTTT; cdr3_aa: CASSQWGDSNQPQHF
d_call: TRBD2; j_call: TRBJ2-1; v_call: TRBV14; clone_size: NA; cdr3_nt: TGTGCCAGCAGCCATCTAGCGGGGGGGCTAATGGAGCAGTTCTTC; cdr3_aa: CASSHLAGGLMEQFF
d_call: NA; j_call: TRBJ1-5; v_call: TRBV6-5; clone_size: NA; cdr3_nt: TGTGCCAGCAGTACCCAGGGGTTCAATCAGCCCCAGCATTTT; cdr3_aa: CASSTQGFNQPQHF
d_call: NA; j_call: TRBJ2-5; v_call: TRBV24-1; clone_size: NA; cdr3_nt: TGTGCCACCAGTGATTATGGAGAGGTAGAGACCCAGTACTTC; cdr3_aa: CATSDYGEVETQYF
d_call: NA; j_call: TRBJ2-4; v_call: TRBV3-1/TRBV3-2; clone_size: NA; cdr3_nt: TGTGCCAGCAGCCAAGGGCTAGCCCAGTACTTC; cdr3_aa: CASSQGLAQYF
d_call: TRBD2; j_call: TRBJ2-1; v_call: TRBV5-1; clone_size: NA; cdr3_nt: TGCGCCAGCAGCCTGGGACTAGCGGGGGACTCCTACAATGAGCAGTTCTTC; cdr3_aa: CASSLGLAGDSYNEQFF
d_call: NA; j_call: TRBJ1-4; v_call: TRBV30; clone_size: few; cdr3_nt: TGTGCCTGGAAAAACAGTTTAACTAATGAAAAACTGTTTTTT; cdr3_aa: CAWKNSLTNEKLFF
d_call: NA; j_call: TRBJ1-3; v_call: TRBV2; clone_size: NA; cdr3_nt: TGTGCCAGCAGTGTAACAGGAAACACCATATATTTT; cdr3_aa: CASSVTGNTIYF
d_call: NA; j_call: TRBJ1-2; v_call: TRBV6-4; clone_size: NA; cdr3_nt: TGTGCCAGCCAGTCAAGGAGGGTCTATGGCTACACCTTC; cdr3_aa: CASQSRRVYGYTF
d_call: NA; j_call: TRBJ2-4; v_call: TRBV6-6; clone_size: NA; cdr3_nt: TGTGCCAGCAAAGATTCAGGGAACATTCAGTACTTC; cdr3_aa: CASKDSGNIQYF
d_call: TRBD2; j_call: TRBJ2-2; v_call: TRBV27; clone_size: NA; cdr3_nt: TGTGCCAGCAGTTTGGAAAAAGTTGCGGGGGGATACACCGGGGAGCTGTTTTTT; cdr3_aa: CASSLEKVAGGYTGELFF
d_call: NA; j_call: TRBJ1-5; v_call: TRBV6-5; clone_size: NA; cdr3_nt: TGTGCCAGCAGGCCGTACAGGGACAGCAATCAGCCCCAGCATTTT; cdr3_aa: CASRPYRDSNQPQHF
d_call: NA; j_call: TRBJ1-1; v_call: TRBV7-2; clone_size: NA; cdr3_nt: TGTGCCAGCAGTTTCAGAGGGTGGGACACTGAAGCTTTCTTT; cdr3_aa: CASSFRGWDTEAFF
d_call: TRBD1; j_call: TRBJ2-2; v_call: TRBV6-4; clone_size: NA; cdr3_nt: TGTGCCAGCAGTGAGCGGACAGGGAACACCGGGGAGCTGTTTTTT; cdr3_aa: CASSERTGNTGELFF
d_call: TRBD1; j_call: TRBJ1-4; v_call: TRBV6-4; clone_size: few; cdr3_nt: TGTGCCAGCAGTGACGGGACAGGGGTGAAACTGTTTTTT; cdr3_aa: CASSDGTGVKLFF
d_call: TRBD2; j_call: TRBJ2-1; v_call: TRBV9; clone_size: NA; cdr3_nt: TGTGCCAGCAGCGTAGAAGGTAGCGGGGGGTACAATGAGCAGTTCTTC; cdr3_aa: CASSVEGSGGYNEQFF
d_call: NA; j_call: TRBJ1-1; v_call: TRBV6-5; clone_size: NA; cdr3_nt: TGTGCCAGCAGTTACTCGCAGATGAACACTGAAGCTTTCTTT; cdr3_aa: CASSYSQMNTEAFF
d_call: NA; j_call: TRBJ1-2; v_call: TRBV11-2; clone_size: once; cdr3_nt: TGTGCCAGCAGCTTAGATTTAGGGGTGGGGAACTATGGCTACACCTTC; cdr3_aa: CASSLDLGVGNYGYTF
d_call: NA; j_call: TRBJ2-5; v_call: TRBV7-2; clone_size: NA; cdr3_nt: TGTGCCAGCACCCGACAAAGCCTGCGGGGAGAGACCCAGTACTTC; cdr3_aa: CASTRQSLRGETQYF
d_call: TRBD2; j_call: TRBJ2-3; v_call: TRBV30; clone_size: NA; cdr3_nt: TGTGCCTGGAAGACTAGCGGAGCCACAGATACGCAGTATTTT; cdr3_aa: CAWKTSGATDTQYF
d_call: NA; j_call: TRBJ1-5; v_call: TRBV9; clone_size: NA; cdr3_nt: TGTGCCAGCAGCGTAGGGGGGGGACCGAATCAGCCCCAGCATTTT; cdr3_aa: CASSVGGGPNQPQHF
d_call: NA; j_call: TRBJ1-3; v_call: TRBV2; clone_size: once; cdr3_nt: TGTGTCAGCAGGGACTTGTCTGGAAACACCATATATTTT; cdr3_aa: CVSRDLSGNTIYF
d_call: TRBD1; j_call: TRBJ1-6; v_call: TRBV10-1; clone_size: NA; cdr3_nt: TGCGCCAGCAGTGGCGGGACAGAAAATTCACCCCTCCACTTT; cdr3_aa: CASSGGTENSPLHF